The present entry profiles one T cell receptor beta chain with its context. Original processing notes: The authors estimated nucleated cell counts from reference gene primer amplification. Assay: immunoSEQ multiplex PCR; the TCRdb copy retains only in-frame clones and omits some. V and J calls and clone size are given by that table; D and trimming were obtained from the DNA. The table records about 200,000 clones, more than 70% of them present only once. The source of the sample is a study of blood T cell repertoires in COVID-19. Across the whole study: The origin of the acute and convalescent COVID-19 samples was the United States, Italy and Spain. The cDNA or gDNA used as material had been derived from T cells, B-cell-depleted T cells, or PBMCs.

Trimming at V came to 4 bases and at J to 0 bases, leaving 3 bases not matched to a gene. Looked up from germline, CDR1 is LGHDT and CDR2 is YNNKEL (reference sequence). The CDR3 extends over 15 amino acids. The rearrangement joins TRBV3-1 (or the pseudogene TRBV3-2) to TRBJ1-1, with TRBD1 identical over 9 bases. The TCR was taken from a middle-aged man with active or convalescent COVID-19. The sequenced sample consisted of peripheral blood. CDR3 loop: CASSPRTGVNTEAFF. CDR3 DNA: TGTGCCAGCAGCCCCCGGACAGGGGTGAACACTGAAGCTTTCTTT.